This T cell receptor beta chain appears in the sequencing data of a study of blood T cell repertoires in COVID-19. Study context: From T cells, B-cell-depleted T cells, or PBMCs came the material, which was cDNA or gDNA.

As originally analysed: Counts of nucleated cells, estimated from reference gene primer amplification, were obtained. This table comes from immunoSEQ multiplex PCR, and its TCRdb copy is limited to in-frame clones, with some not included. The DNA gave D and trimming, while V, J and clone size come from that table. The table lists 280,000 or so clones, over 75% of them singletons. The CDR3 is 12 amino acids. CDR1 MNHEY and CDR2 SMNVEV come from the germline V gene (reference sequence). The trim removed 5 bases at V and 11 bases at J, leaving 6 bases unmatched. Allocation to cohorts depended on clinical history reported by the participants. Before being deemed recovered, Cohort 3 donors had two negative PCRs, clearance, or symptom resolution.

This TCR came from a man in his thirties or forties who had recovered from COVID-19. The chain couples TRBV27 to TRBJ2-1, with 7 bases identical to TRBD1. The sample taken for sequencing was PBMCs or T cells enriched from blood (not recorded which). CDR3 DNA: TGTGCCAGCAGTCCCCACAGGGGAAAGCAGTTCTTC. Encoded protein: CASSPHRGKQFF.